This T cell receptor beta chain is from a study of T-cell memory formation after mild COVID-19 (dated by TCRdb to the early 2020s). Concerning the study at large: TCR sequence clusters from the two donors were found to be largely donor specific. Longitudinal TCRalpha and TCRbeta repertoire sequencing tracked T-cell clones expanding and contracting after mild COVID-19 in a couple of donors. The cohort comprised two young, previously healthy adult volunteers, one female and one male.

Study-wide conclusions, independent of this receptor: The study covered only a couple of mild cases, and larger cohorts including severe cases with pre-infection samples were considered necessary. SARS-CoV-2 specificity was not confirmed for the second-wave clones peaking on day 37. From day 15 to 85, contracting clones showed balanced CD4/CD8 phenotypes, whereas a second wave of clones that expanded from day 15 to 37 leaned towards CD4+. Some responding clones were found in pre-infection memory, which suggests that pre-existing cross-reactive memory T cells took part in the SARS-CoV-2 response. Contracting CD4+ clones appeared mostly in the CM and EM memory subsets, whereas CD8+ clones were enriched in EMRA.

V is cut by 5 bases and J by 4 bases, and the space between the germline ends is 29 bases. Per the germline V gene, SGHAT is the CDR1 and FQNNGV is the CDR2. The CDR3 sequence holds 19 residues, the cysteine and phenylalanine included. Only the CDR3 part of the read is kept: 57 bases, read in frame from the first base. Ficoll-Paque density gradient centrifugation was the method used to isolate PBMCs. This clonotype was recorded a few times. Which antigen it targets is not known. Nothing much larger sits one base from this clone, and base qualities are not available. The sample was run on an Illumina NovaSeq 6000. Using 5'RACE with constant-segment primers, TCRalpha and TCRbeta cDNA libraries were constructed, with sample barcodes and unique molecular identifiers added in the process. Trizol reagent was used to extract RNA from every sample. Amplification of the libraries took two PCR steps, and the second step added a second sample barcode plus Illumina TruSeq adapters. Libraries were sequenced on an Illumina NovaSeq with 2 x 150 bp paired-end reads. Processing in the source paper ran as follows. With migec v1.2.7, reads were demultiplexed and then collapsed into UMI-guided consensus sequences. Using mixcr v2.1.11, the UMI consensuses were aligned to TRA and TRB V and J templates and assembled into clonotypes. A clonotype was counted as expanded or contracted only if both edgeR and NoisET called the change significant, with noise models trained on biological replicates. edgeR calls used a false discovery rate-adjusted p below 0.01 and a log2 fold-change threshold of 1. As an exploratory analysis of dynamics, max-normalized trajectories of the 1000 most abundant clonotypes were examined by PCA with hierarchical clustering. The CD4 or CD8 phenotype of responding clones was assigned using the separately sequenced CD4+ and CD8+ repertoires. Clones were called with MiXCR by TCRdb after fastp trimmed the public reads at Q25, and only in-frame beta chains were retained. Entries are consolidated by CDR3 protein sequence, retaining the most common genes and DNA. TCRdb, not the original authors, processed these V and J calls. The sample table holds about 270,000 distinct CDR3 sequences, of which over 15% were seen once. The ten largest clones take up around 2.2% of the sample.

The sequencing sample was made of PBMCs or a T cell subset sorted from them (not recorded which). The receptor chain draws on TRBV11-2 and TRBJ1-2; the D gene is perhaps TRBD1, on 5 matching bases. The clonotype comes from an adult woman who had mild COVID-19 (a few samples of this study predate the infection). The sample titles of this study are shuffled in the database, so cell type and time point are left out; the donor was told from shared clones. The CDR3 protein sequence reads: CASSATQPWGDGVFYGYTF. The bases are TGTGCCAGCAGCGCAACCCAGCCATGGGGGGACGGAGTTTTCTATGGCTACACCTTC.